The rows below give T cell receptor beta chains drawn from one sample of a study of response to subunit inactivated influenza vaccine. Each CDR3 protein is one row after TCRdb ran MiXCR on the RT-PCR reads. The table lists under 500,000 distinct CDR3 sequences, approximately 10% of them singletons. The source material was PBMCs from blood, sampled more than 35 days after vaccination. Source of these receptors: a man aged 45 to 65 who received an inactivated influenza vaccine. The CDR3 runs from the conserved cysteine through the conserved F or W. The D gene is left open where the match is weak. Clone size is given for some rows only: seen once, a few or many times, or a class if the clone is expanded.

CDR3 length,clone size,V gene,J gene,D gene,CDR3 DNA,CDR3 protein
16,NA,TRBV28,TRBJ2-5,TRBD1,TGTGCCAGCAGTCAGCCTACAGGGGGCCCCCAAGAGACCCAGTACTTC,CASSQPTGGPQETQYF
12,few,TRBV12-3/TRBV12-4,TRBJ1-1,NA,TGTGCCAGCAATTTACGGAGAACTGAAGCTTTCTTT,CASNLRRTEAFF
16,NA,TRBV14,TRBJ2-7,TRBD2,TGTGCCAGCAGCCAAGGGAGCGGGGCAGTTAAGTACGAGCAGTACTTC,CASSQGSGAVKYEQYF
12,NA,TRBV18,TRBJ2-1,TRBD1,TGTGCCAGCTCTCAGGGGGCAGTTGAGCAGTTCTTC,CASSQGAVEQFF
16,once,TRBV4-3,TRBJ2-7,NA,TGCGCCAGCAGCCAAGATTCAGTCTTGCTGGGGGGGCAGCAGTACTTC,CASSQDSVLLGGQQYF
15,few,TRBV4-2,TRBJ2-7,NA,TGTGCCAGCAGCCAAGTCACCGACCCATCGTACGAGCAGTACTTC,CASSQVTDPSYEQYF
15,NA,TRBV18,TRBJ2-7,NA,TGTGCCAGCTCACCGGCCGGCAGACCCTCCTACGAGCAGTACTTC,CASSPAGRPSYEQYF
16,few,TRBV4-3,TRBJ2-3,NA,TGCGCCAGCAGCCAAGGGGCCGGGCCACACACAGATACGCAGTATTTT,CASSQGAGPHTDTQYF
13,few,TRBV6-6,TRBJ2-3,NA,TGTGCCAGCGCAGAAGCTAGCACAGATACGCAGTATTTT,CASAEASTDTQYF
13,NA,TRBV12-3/TRBV12-4,TRBJ2-2,NA,TGTGCCAGCAGTCAAAGCGGCGCCGGGGAGCCGTTTTTT,CASSQSGAGEPFF
12,many,TRBV12-3/TRBV12-4,TRBJ2-1,NA,TGTGCCAGCAGTTCACAGGGCAATGAGCAGTTCTTC,CASSSQGNEQFF
15,few,TRBV5-1,TRBJ1-1,NA,TGCGCCAGCAGCTTGGATGATTCTGGGGTGACTGAAGCTTTCTTT,CASSLDDSGVTEAFF
16,NA,TRBV12-3/TRBV12-4,TRBJ2-6,NA,TGTGCCAGCAGTCCGTGGACAGTAGCCGGGGCCAACGTCCTGACTTTC,CASSPWTVAGANVLTF
16,NA,TRBV20-1,TRBJ1-2,TRBD1,TGCAGTGCTATTCCGCGGGGGACAGGGGGATTCTATGGCTACACCTTC,CSAIPRGTGGFYGYTF
16,few,TRBV4-3,TRBJ2-3,NA,TGCGCCAGCAGCCAAGAGACAAGCACTAGCACAGATACGCAGTATTTT,CASSQETSTSTDTQYF
16,few,TRBV6-1,TRBJ1-2,TRBD1,TGTGCCAGCAGTCCCGACGGACAGGGGGCAATTGGCGGCTACACCTTC,CASSPDGQGAIGGYTF
16,few,TRBV12-3/TRBV12-4,TRBJ1-2,TRBD1,TGTGCCAGCAGTTTTGGGGACAGCCTCCTTAACTATGGCTACACCTTC,CASSFGDSLLNYGYTF
18,many,TRBV10-3,TRBJ2-2,NA,TGTGCCATCAGTCGGCTCCCGGCAGGCCAACAGAACACCGGGGAGCTGTTTTTT,CAISRLPAGQQNTGELFF
14,few,TRBV7-9,TRBJ2-7,TRBD1,TGTGCCAGCAGAAATGACAGGGGACCCTACGAGCAGTACTTC,CASRNDRGPYEQYF
14,many,TRBV4-3,TRBJ2-5,NA,TGCGCCAGCAGCCAATATCTCCTCCAAGAGACCCAGTACTTC,CASSQYLLQETQYF
14,NA,TRBV7-3,TRBJ2-2,NA,TGTGCCAGCAGCCCAGGGGCTTACACCGGGGAGCTGTTTTTT,CASSPGAYTGELFF
15,NA,TRBV20-1,TRBJ1-1,NA,TGCAGTGCTAGGACGAGAGGTTTCATGAACACTGAAGCTTTCTTT,CSARTRGFMNTEAFF
14,many,TRBV4-1,TRBJ1-2,TRBD1,TGCGCCAGCAGCCAAGGGACAGGGGGCTATGGCTACACCTTC,CASSQGTGGYGYTF
17,few,TRBV25-1,TRBJ2-3,TRBD2,TGTGCCAGCAGTGACCTTGGGCTAGCGGCTAGCACAGATACGCAGTATTTT,CASSDLGLAASTDTQYF
15,NA,TRBV4-1,TRBJ1-4,NA,TGCGCCAGCAGCCAAGAGGGGAGTCTCAATGAAAGACTGTTTTTT,CASSQEGSLNERLFF
12,few,TRBV28,TRBJ1-2,NA,TGTGCCAGCAGGTTGGGAGACTATGGCTACACCTTC,CASRLGDYGYTF
14,many,TRBV20-1,TRBJ1-3,NA,TGCAGTGCTAGAATGCCGGGTTCTGGAAACACCATATATTTT,CSARMPGSGNTIYF
14,NA,TRBV7-9,TRBJ1-1,NA,TGTGCCAGCAGCCGAGAACAGCTGAACACTGAAGCTTTCTTT,CASSREQLNTEAFF
16,NA,TRBV7-8,TRBJ2-3,TRBD2,TGTGCCAGCAGCTCGTTAGCGGGGCCGAGCACAGATACGCAGTATTTT,CASSSLAGPSTDTQYF
15,few,TRBV5-5,TRBJ1-5,NA,TGTGCCAGCAGCCCGGGGGGGGGTCGTGATCAGCCCCAGCATTTT,CASSPGGGRDQPQHF
14,many,TRBV7-9,TRBJ1-1,NA,TGTGCCAGCGTGGCTCGGGGGGGGAACACTGAAGCTTTCTTT,CASVARGGNTEAFF
15,few,TRBV7-8,TRBJ2-7,NA,TGTGCCAGCAGCTTACGCCTCGTAAACTCCTACGAGCAGTACTTC,CASSLRLVNSYEQYF
13,NA,TRBV11-2,TRBJ2-3,NA,TGTGCCAGCAGCTTACTTGAAACAGATACGCAGTATTTT,CASSLLETDTQYF
15,many,TRBV28,TRBJ1-4,NA,TGTGCCAGCAGCCTGACAGACGCAACTAATGAAAAACTGTTTTTT,CASSLTDATNEKLFF
15,few,TRBV7-2,TRBJ2-1,NA,TGTGCCAGCAGCCCCCGGCGAGGGGTACCCAATGAGCAGTTCTTC,CASSPRRGVPNEQFF